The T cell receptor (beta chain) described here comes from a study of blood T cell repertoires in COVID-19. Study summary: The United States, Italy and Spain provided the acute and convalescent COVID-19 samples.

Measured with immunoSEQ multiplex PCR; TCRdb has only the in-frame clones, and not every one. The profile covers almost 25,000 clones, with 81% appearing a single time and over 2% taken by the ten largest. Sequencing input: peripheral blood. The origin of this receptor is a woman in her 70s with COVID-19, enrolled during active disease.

DNA for the CDR3: TGTGCCAGCAGCTTACTGGGCGGGGGTGAGCAGTACTTC. The encoded protein is CASSLLGGGEQYF. The J gene is TRBJ2-7, the V gene TRBV7-2, with TRBD2 matching over 7 bases. The J segment lost 7 bases and the V segment lost 2 bases, leaving 5 bases of the junction unmatched. CDR3 length: 13 amino acids. Germline-derived CDR1 and CDR2 are SGHTA and FQGNSA.